These 19 T cell receptor beta chains came from one sample sequenced in a study of molecular identifiers for immune sequencing clone quantification listed by TCRdb under 2018. To prepare the library, PCR was applied. The run used an Illumina HiSeq 4000. TCRdb reworked the public reads: Q25 trimming with fastp, MiXCR clone assembly, productive beta chains retained. Every entry covers one CDR3 protein and lists the most common genes and DNA from its rows. The sample table records about 510,000 distinct CDR3 sequences; about 21% of these occur just once. The ten most abundant clones make up about 0.84% of the sample. Sequencing was done on a sample of naive CD8+ T cells from blood, with Jurkat cell RNA spiked in. The meaning of the sample's cell subset or site label: FACS-sorted CD8+CD4-CCR7+CD45RA+ naive T cells. These receptors all stem from a human donor in good health. Some libraries in this study had Jurkat cell RNA spiked in.

On this clonotype itself: A read error is possible here, since a much larger clone lies one base away. The DNA for the CDR3 is TGTGCCAGCAAAACAGCGGACACTCAGTACTTC. The encoded protein is CASKTADTQYF. The J gene is TRBJ2-4, the V gene TRBV6-2 or TRBV6-3; D is possibly TRBD1 or TRBD2 (5 bases each). Germline V gene sequence: CDR1 MNHEY, CDR2 SVGEGT. V was pared by 7 bases and J by 12 bases, with 13 bases between. The CDR3 runs 11 residues.

In regard to this clonotype: A read error may be the cause here, since a much bigger clone is one base away. V is TRBV2 and J is TRBJ2-7; D is perhaps TRBD1 (5 bases). The CDR3 sequence is 14 residues long. CDR1 and CDR2 (germline): SNHLY, FYNNEI. Trimming cost V 1 base and J 3 bases, with 10 bases left between them. CDR3: CASSEVQASYEQYF. For the CDR3, the DNA is TGTGCCAGCAGTGAAGTACAGGCCAGCTACGAGCAGTACTTC.

The rearrangement joins TRBV7-7 to TRBJ2-7, with D perhaps being TRBD1 or TRBD2 (6 bases each). The germline gives CDR1 SSHAT, CDR2 FNYEAQ (reference sequence). The CDR3 runs to 14 residues. The CDR3 region is CASGLVPGAGEQYF. CDR3 DNA sequence: TGTGCTAGCGGCTTAGTTCCAGGGGCCGGGGAGCAGTACTTC.

This clonotype was seen repeatedly, ten times or more. The chain uses TRBV20-1 and TRBJ1-5; D uncertain. The V end lost 2 bases, the J end lost 4 bases, and 21 bases lay between the germline ends. Germline assignment: CDR1 DFQATT and CDR2 SNEGSKA (reference sequence). This CDR3 is built from 17 residues. The CDR3 sequence: CSARFYGVRDTNQPQHF. The DNA of the CDR3 is TGCAGTGCTAGATTCTATGGGGTCCGAGACACGAATCAGCCCCAGCATTTT.

This clonotype showed up many times. This chain connects TRBV7-9 to TRBJ2-3; no clear D. This CDR3 comprises 10 residues. V lost 1 base and J 11 bases, leaving 4 bases between the germline ends. Germline values: CDR1 SEHNR, CDR2 FQNEAQ (reference sequence). CDR3 DNA: TGTGCCAGCAGCTTAGATCGGCAGTATTTT. It yields the protein CASSLDRQYF. Drawing the rest from reference TRBV7-9 and TRBJ2-3, the complete variable domain is DTGVSQNPRHKITKRGQNVTFRCDPISEHNRLYWYRQTLGQGPEFLTYFQNEAQLEKSRLLSDRFSAERPKGSFSTLEIQRTEQGDSAMYLCASSLDRQYFGPGTRLTVL.

In this sample, this clonotype turned up many times. V usage is TRBV5-4 and J usage is TRBJ1-2, with D possibly TRBD1 on 5 matching bases. The V and J ends lost 4 bases and 6 bases respectively, with 16 bases between them. The CDR3 loop spans 14 amino acids. Germline CDR1 SGHNT, CDR2 YYREEE (reference sequence). CDR3 region: CASSTAGRVDGYTF. CDR3 coding DNA: TGTGCCAGCAGCACCGCAGGCAGGGTCGATGGCTACACCTTC.

This clonotype came up many times. The chain uses TRBV7-6 and TRBJ2-3; 8 bases agree with TRBD1. The CDR3 runs to 18 residues. V shed 5 bases and J 1 base; nucleotides not matched to a gene: 14. CDR1 and CDR2 (germline): SGHVS, FNYEAQ. DNA of the CDR3: TGTGCCAGCAGCGCCGGGACAGGTGGGGTCCTGGGCACAGATACGCAGTATTTT. It translates to CASSAGTGGVLGTDTQYF.

This clonotype has a handful of counts. This chain connects TRBV15 to TRBJ2-2; D ambiguous. The germline V and J ends were trimmed by 6 bases and 0 bases, with 11 bases remaining between them. CDR1 LNHNV and CDR2 YYDKDF come from the germline V gene (reference sequence). The CDR3 consists of 15 residues. CDR3 coding DNA: TGTGCCACCAGGGAAAGAAACGCGAACACCGGGGAGCTGTTTTTT. Translation gives CATRERNANTGELFF.

The table lists this clonotype with a few counts. The chain joins TRBV7-9 to TRBJ2-7, with a weak D call TRBD2 (5 bases). Germline V gene sequence: CDR1 SEHNR, CDR2 FQNEAQ (reference sequence). V lost 1 base and J 2 bases, leaving 15 bases between the germline ends. The CDR3 has 16 amino acids. In DNA, the CDR3 is TGTGCCAGCAGCTTAGTCGCGGGTTTAACTACCTACGAGCAGTACTTC. Protein sequence: CASSLVAGLTTYEQYF. The full variable domain, with the rest looked up from reference TRBV7-9 and TRBJ2-7, is DTGVSQNPRHKITKRGQNVTFRCDPISEHNRLYWYRQTLGQGPEFLTYFQNEAQLEKSRLLSDRFSAERPKGSFSTLEIQRTEQGDSAMYLCASSLVAGLTTYEQYFGPGTRLTVT.

V is TRBV5-1 and J is TRBJ1-4; perhaps TRBD1 as D (6 bases). The CDR3 runs 15 residues. From germline, CDR1 is SGHRS and CDR2 YFSETQ. Trimming took off 2 bases at V and 4 bases at J, with 12 bases between the two ends. CDR3 in DNA: TGCGCCAGCAGCTTTACAGGGCGGGGTAATGAAAAACTGTTTTTT. It codes for CASSFTGRGNEKLFF.

This clonotype was recorded at least ten times. This chain joins TRBV4-1 and TRBJ2-2; D is undetermined. Deletions cut 2 bases from V and 5 bases from J, with 15 bases between. This CDR3 region has 16 residues. Germline CDR1 is MGHRA and CDR2 is YSYEKL. The CDR3 protein is CASSQPTAMYTGELFF. DNA for the CDR3: TGCGCCAGCAGCCAACCGACTGCGATGTATACCGGGGAGCTGTTTTTT.

The CDR3 region has the DNA TGTGCCAGCAGCTTAGGCCAGGGGCTTGGGGCCAACGTCCTGACTTTC. It specifies CASSLGQGLGANVLTF. The V gene is TRBV7-2, the J gene TRBJ2-6; maybe TRBD1 (6 bases). The CDR3 consists of 16 residues. CDR1 is SGHTA, CDR2 FQGNSA, per germline. The germline V and J ends were trimmed by 1 base and 3 bases, with 10 bases remaining between them.

This clonotype was counted only a few times. The chain uses TRBV9 and TRBJ1-2; 9 nucleotides agree with TRBD1. Germline V gene lookup returns CDR1 SGDLS and CDR2 YYNGEE. V was clipped by 3 bases and J by 3 bases; unmatched bases: 6. The CDR3 length is 15 residues. Here the CDR3 DNA reads TGTGCCAGCAGCGCAGGGACAGGGTCATACTATGGCTACACCTTC. Translation gives CASSAGTGSYYGYTF.

A few counts support this clonotype. V gene TRBV6-2 or TRBV6-3 combines with J gene TRBJ1-5; 10 nucleotides line up with TRBD1. This CDR3 comprises 15 residues. Germline-derived CDR1 and CDR2 are MNHEY and SVGEGT. Germline trimming cut 5 bases from V and 6 bases from J; bases unmatched to any gene: 7. In nucleotides, the CDR3 is TGTGCCAGCAGTGCCCAAGGGACAGGGGTTCAGCCCCAGCATTTT. Protein sequence: CASSAQGTGVQPQHF.

About this clonotype: A read error may produce the germline difference seen at one junction end. The chain is built from TRBV6-2 or TRBV6-3 and TRBJ1-1; D might be TRBD1 (5 bases). The CDR3 contains 13 residues. Germline V gene lookup returns CDR1 MNHEY and CDR2 SVGEGT. For the CDR3, the DNA is TGTGCCGGCAGTTACTTTGACAGCACTGAAGCTTTCTTT. Translated: CAGSYFDSTEAFF.

This clonotype was seen repeatedly, ten times or more. The V and J genes are TRBV12-3 or TRBV12-4 and TRBJ2-2; TRBD1 matches 7 bases. This CDR3 region has 13 residues. J was trimmed by 6 bases and V by 6 bases; bases with no gene match: 4. Written as DNA, the CDR3 is TGTGCCAGCAGCCAGGGGGACGCCGGGGAGCTGTTTTTT. Encoded protein: CASSQGDAGELFF.

This clonotype showed up many times. The J gene is TRBJ2-1, the V gene TRBV27; no clear D. The germline CDR1 and CDR2 sequences are MNHEY and SMNVEV (reference sequence). Trimming stripped 6 bases from V and 2 bases from J, with 8 bases between. This CDR3 is built from 13 residues. CDR3 in amino acids: CASSFGAYNEQFF. The CDR3 nucleotides are TGTGCCAGCAGCTTCGGCGCCTACAATGAGCAGTTCTTC.

V usage is TRBV19 and J usage is TRBJ2-1; D gene uncertain. Trimming removed 3 bases from V and 7 bases from J, with 16 bases in between. The CDR3 contains 15 residues. Germline V gene lookup returns CDR1 LNHDA and CDR2 SQIVND (reference sequence). The CDR3 reads CASSMDLGRFNEQFF. The CDR3 DNA follows: TGTGCCAGTAGTATGGATCTTGGTAGGTTTAATGAGCAGTTCTTC. Full variable domain (rest looked up from reference TRBV19 and TRBJ2-1): DGGITQSPKYLFRKEGQNVTLSCEQNLNHDAMYWYRQDPGQGLRLIYYSQIVNDFQKGDIAEGYSVSREKKESFPLTVTSAQKNPTAFYLCASSMDLGRFNEQFFGPGTRLTVL.

This clonotype was found many times. The chain links TRBV16 to TRBJ1-2; D unclear. The CDR3 is 13 amino acids. Germline values: CDR1 KGHSY, CDR2 FQNENV. V lost 0 bases, J lost 5 bases, and 7 bases lay in between. The CDR3 nucleotides read TGTGCCAGCAGCCAATCTGCGGGATATGGCTACACCTTC. As protein: CASSQSAGYGYTF.